Below are 2 T cell receptor beta chains sequenced from a single sample in a study of CD8 T cells in ankylosing spondylitis. Study results and caveats: Ankylosing spondylitis blood seemed to carry a telltale TCR beta motif made of eight highly homologous variants.

TCRdb re-called the 5' RACE reads with MiXCR, one entry per CDR3 protein. The sample shows about 210,000 distinct CDR3 sequences, 7.3% of them seen only once. Their cognate antigens are unknown. Sequenced input: blood, either unsorted or a sorted T cell fraction (not recorded which). The receptor source for this set is a male donor with ankylosing spondylitis.

This clonotype was detected many times. The chain carries TRBV27 and TRBJ2-7; a possible D gene is TRBD2 (6 bases). The germline CDR1 and CDR2 sequences are MNHEY and SMNVEV (reference sequence). V was cut by 1 base and J by 2 bases, with 9 bases left in between. The CDR3 sequence is 14 residues long. CDR3 sequence (DNA): TGTGCCAGCAGTTTATTCGGGGGTCCCTACGAGCAGTACTTC. It codes for CASSLFGGPYEQYF.

This clonotype occurred a few times. The V call is TRBV10-3, the J call TRBJ2-1; weak D call: TRBD1 (6 bases). Trimming shortened V by 0 bases and J by 1 base, and 10 bases separated the two germline ends. Germline CDR1 and CDR2: ENHRY and SYGVKD. This CDR3 is 16 amino acids long. CDR3: CAISESPGVSYNEQFF. Here the CDR3 DNA reads TGTGCCATCAGTGAGTCTCCAGGGGTGTCCTACAATGAGCAGTTCTTC.